The 16 T cell receptor beta chains reported below all come from one sample, sequenced in a study of spatial heterogeneity in lung cancer (dated by TCRdb to between 2018 and 2020). Receptor amplification or capture employed 5' RACE. Data came from a NextSeq 500. The public sequencing data were trimmed at Q25 with fastp and processed into clonotypes with MiXCR by TCRdb, which kept only in-frame beta chains. Every distinct CDR3 protein forms one entry, paired with its most common genes and DNA. The sample profile shows roughly 15,000 distinct CDR3 sequences; 3.6% of them were found once. The biggest ten clones account for around 9.6% of the sample. This specimen's time point label, per the study, means: sample taken at primary tumor resection. This sample comprised normal lung tissue next to the tumor, obtained at surgery. The receptors stem from a male donor with early-stage non-small cell lung cancer.

Many counts were recorded for this clonotype. This beta chain appears as a stray read in a library generated for alpha chains; its size is not informative. The chain uses TRBV29-1 and TRBJ1-2; the match to TRBD1 covers 7 bases. The CDR3 sequence is 15 residues long. Trimming took 5 bases from V and 2 from J; bases not matched to a gene: 11. CDR1 and CDR2 (germline): SQVTM, ANQGSEA. This chain's CDR3 is CSVPNLQTGNYGYTF. The CDR3, as DNA: TGCAGCGTTCCTAACCTTCAGACAGGGAACTATGGCTACACCTTC.

The table lists this clonotype with many counts. With the library built for alpha chains, this beta chain is off target and its frequency is not meaningful. V is TRBV4-3 and J is TRBJ2-2, with D hard to call. The ends were cut back, 0 bases at V and 7 bases at J, with 12 bases in the middle. Germline assignment: CDR1 LGHNA and CDR2 YSLEER. The CDR3 covers 15 residues. The CDR3 region has the DNA TGCGCCAGCAGCCAAGATCAACAGAAAAACGGGGAGCTGTTTTTT. This encodes CASSQDQQKNGELFF.

This clonotype was recorded at least ten times. As an off-target read in a library built for alpha chains, this beta chain has a frequency of little significance. The rearrangement joins TRBV12-3 or TRBV12-4 to TRBJ1-1; D remains unclear. CDR3 length: 11 amino acids. The ends were cut back, 2 bases at V and 10 bases at J, with 8 bases in the middle. The CDR3 sequence: CASSLYSRAFF. In DNA, the CDR3 is TGTGCCAGCAGTTTATACTCTCGAGCTTTCTTT.

This clonotype was seen repeatedly, ten times or more. Because this beta chain is a stray read in a library intended to capture alpha chains, its abundance should not be given much weight. This rearrangement joins TRBV29-1 to TRBJ2-5, with D perhaps TRBD1 or TRBD2 (5 bases each). CDR3 size: 11 residues. V shed 4 bases and J shed 3 bases, with 6 bases lying between them. Germline CDR1 reads SQVTM; CDR2 reads ANQGSEA. CDR3 sequence: CSVGGEETQYF. CDR3 DNA: TGCAGCGTTGGAGGGGAAGAGACCCAGTACTTC.

There are many counts of this clonotype. As an off-target read in a library built for alpha chains, this beta chain has a frequency of little significance. The CDR3 is CASRGRAYNEQFF. Here the CDR3 DNA reads TGTGCCAGCAGAGGCCGGGCGTACAATGAGCAGTTCTTC. The chain couples TRBV6-2 or TRBV6-3 to TRBJ2-1; D unclear. V dropped 6 bases and J dropped 4 bases, with 10 bases sitting between them. The CDR3 length is 13 residues. Germline V gives CDR1 MNHEY, CDR2 SVGEGT.

This clonotype was recorded many times. Because the library targeted alpha chains, this beta chain is an off-target read whose size means little. CDR3 residues: CASSSGQSGQPQHF. Here the CDR3 DNA reads TGTGCCAGCAGCTCGGGACAGTCGGGTCAGCCCCAGCATTTT. The J gene is TRBJ1-5, the V gene TRBV7-2, with 7 bases lining up with TRBD1. This CDR3 region has 14 residues. V was clipped by 4 bases and J by 6 bases; unmatched bases: 6. The V gene's germline CDR1 is SGHTA and CDR2 FQGNSA.

This clonotype was seen repeatedly, ten times or more. For a library built for alpha chains, this beta chain is a stray read; little rests on its size. This rearrangement joins TRBV20-1 to TRBJ2-3, with unresolved D. The CDR3 spans 15 residues. Trimming removed 6 bases at V and 5 bases at J, with 21 bases between. Germline assignment: CDR1 DFQATT and CDR2 SNEGSKA (reference sequence). CDR3 residues: CSAGMDLSIGDTQYF. In DNA form, the CDR3 reads TGCAGTGCAGGGATGGACCTGTCTATAGGAGATACGCAGTATTTT.

The table lists this clonotype with many counts. Since it is a stray read in a library aimed at alpha chains, this beta chain has a size that is not meaningful. The rearrangement links TRBV6-5 to TRBJ2-3, with 11 bases fitting TRBD2. This CDR3 contains 15 residues. Germline-derived CDR1 and CDR2 are MNHEY and SVGAGI. The J segment lost 1 base and the V segment lost 6 bases, leaving 3 bases of the junction unmatched. The CDR3 DNA sequence: TGTGCCAGCAGATCGGGACTAGCGGGCACAGATACGCAGTATTTT. It codes for CASRSGLAGTDTQYF.

Ten or more counts support this clonotype. This beta chain represents an off-target read in a library built for alpha chains; its size is of limited meaning. The V and J genes are TRBV29-1 and TRBJ1-2; 7 bases agree with TRBD1. The germline V gene encodes CDR1 SQVTM and CDR2 ANQGSEA. J lost 4 bases, V lost 6 bases, and 5 bases had no gene match. The CDR3 has 12 residues. CDR3 nucleotide sequence: TGCAGCGTGAAGGGGGCGAGCTATGGCTACACCTTC. It encodes CSVKGASYGYTF.

This clonotype was counted many times. This beta chain is a stray read from a library made for alpha chains; its abundance is not meaningful. J is TRBJ2-1 and V is TRBV12-3 or TRBV12-4, with 7 bases that match TRBD1. Losses at the gene ends were 4 bases for V and 4 bases for J; bases not matched to a gene: 7. The CDR3 runs to 15 residues. The CDR3 region is CASSSGQSKYNEQFF. DNA of the CDR3: TGTGCCAGCAGTTCGGGACAGAGCAAGTACAATGAGCAGTTCTTC.

This clonotype occurred many times. This beta chain is a stray read from a library made for alpha chains; its abundance is not meaningful. This sequence joins TRBV20-1 and TRBJ2-2; 9 bases agree with TRBD2. The V segment lost 2 bases and the J segment 4 bases; nucleotides outside the gene matches: 2. Germline V gene data show CDR1 as DFQATT and CDR2 as SNEGSKA (reference sequence). The CDR3 is made up of 14 amino acids. CDR3: CSARSSGSTGELFF. The DNA of the CDR3 is TGCAGTGCTAGAAGTAGCGGGAGCACCGGGGAGCTGTTTTTT.

In this sample, this clonotype turned up many times. This beta chain is a stray sequence in a library constructed for alpha chains; its clone size is not meaningful. This chain uses TRBV29-1 with TRBJ1-3, with 9 nucleotides matching TRBD1. The CDR3 covers 15 residues. Germline V lookup: CDR1 SQVTM, CDR2 ANQGSEA. With V trimmed by 1 base and J by 8 bases, 9 bases remained unmatched. CDR3 residues: CSVEAYTGGADTIYF. In nucleotides, the CDR3 is TGCAGCGTTGAAGCCTACACAGGGGGCGCGGACACCATATATTTT.

At least ten counts were recorded for this clonotype. This beta chain appears as a stray read in a library generated for alpha chains; its size is not informative. J is TRBJ2-4 and V is TRBV20-1; D might be TRBD1 (6 bases). CDR3 length: 15 amino acids. The V gene lost 3 bases and the J gene lost 0 bases, with 12 bases spanning the gap. CDR1 is DFQATT and CDR2 is SNEGSKA in the germline V gene (reference sequence). For the CDR3, the DNA is TGCAGTGCTAGTGGCCAGGGGCTAGCCAAAAACATTCAGTACTTC. Encoded protein: CSASGQGLAKNIQYF.

This clonotype was seen ten or more times. The library was designed around alpha chains, so this beta chain is a stray read whose abundance carries little weight. The chain uses TRBV2 and TRBJ1-2; unclear D gene. V shed 0 bases and J shed 4 bases, with 21 bases lying between them. Per the germline V gene, CDR1 is SNHLY and CDR2 is FYNNEI. This CDR3 region has 18 residues. The CDR3 here is CASSEALLSRAGRYGYTF. In nucleotides, the CDR3 is TGTGCCAGCAGTGAAGCGCTACTAAGTAGGGCAGGACGCTATGGCTACACCTTC.

This clonotype was picked up many times. This beta chain appears as a stray read in a library generated for alpha chains; its size is not informative. The chain uses TRBV27 and TRBJ2-6; 9 bases match TRBD1. With V trimmed by 8 bases and J by 6 bases, 11 bases remained unmatched. CDR3 length: 16 residues. Germline CDR1 is MNHEY and CDR2 is SMNVEV (reference sequence). CDR3 protein: CASGITGGFVANVLTF. The CDR3 DNA reads as TGTGCCAGCGGCATAACAGGGGGCTTTGTGGCCAACGTCCTGACTTTC.

This clonotype was found many times. The size of this beta chain means little, since it is a stray read in a library made for alpha chains. J is TRBJ2-3 and V is TRBV6-1; D remains ambiguous. With 3 bases removed from V and 2 bases from J, the gap between germline ends came to 9 bases. Germline lookup yields CDR1 MNHNS and CDR2 SASEGT. This CDR3 contains 14 residues. CDR3 amino acids: CASSENPNTDTQYF. As DNA, the CDR3 is TGTGCCAGCAGTGAGAACCCGAACACAGATACGCAGTATTTT.